This TCR beta chain derives from a study of shared clonotypes between healthy human individuals. On the study more broadly: Three plates were used per donor for CD4 naive, three for CD4 memory, two for CD8 naive and one for CD8 memory.

This table comes from immunoSEQ multiplex PCR, and its TCRdb copy is limited to in-frame clones, with some not included. The table records around 990,000 clones, approximately 77% of them present only once. This clone has ten or more counts. The antigen remains unidentified. Other DNA sequences of this sample code for an identical CDR3. The germline V and J ends were trimmed by 0 bases and 4 bases, with 8 bases remaining between them. The length of the CDR3 is 14 residues. The germline gives CDR1 SGHRS, CDR2 YFSETQ. Study-level results: Approximately 4.6% of naive CD4 clonotypes were shared across several donors. A reduction in generation probabilities was seen for non-shared clonotypes relative to those shared by all four donors. At large depth, rarefaction still showed sorted-subset sequencing to be incomplete.

The gene calls are TRBV5-1 and TRBJ1-5, with D perhaps TRBD1 (6 bases). The specimen was memory CD4+ T cells from PBMCs. Sample subset: CD45RA-negative fraction. The origin of this receptor is a man younger than 35 in good health. Some clones in this sample may be carry-over from other donors' samples. CDR3 in DNA: TGCGCCAGCAGCTTGGAGGGGGGAAATCAGCCCCAGCATTTT. It encodes CASSLEGGNQPQHF. Looking up the rest from reference TRBV5-1 and TRBJ1-5 gives the full variable domain: KAGVTQTPRYLIKTRGQQVTLSCSPISGHRSVSWYQQTPGQGLQFLFEYFSETQRNKGNFPGRFSGRQFSNSRSEMNVSTLELGDSALYLCASSLEGGNQPQHFGDGTRLSIL.